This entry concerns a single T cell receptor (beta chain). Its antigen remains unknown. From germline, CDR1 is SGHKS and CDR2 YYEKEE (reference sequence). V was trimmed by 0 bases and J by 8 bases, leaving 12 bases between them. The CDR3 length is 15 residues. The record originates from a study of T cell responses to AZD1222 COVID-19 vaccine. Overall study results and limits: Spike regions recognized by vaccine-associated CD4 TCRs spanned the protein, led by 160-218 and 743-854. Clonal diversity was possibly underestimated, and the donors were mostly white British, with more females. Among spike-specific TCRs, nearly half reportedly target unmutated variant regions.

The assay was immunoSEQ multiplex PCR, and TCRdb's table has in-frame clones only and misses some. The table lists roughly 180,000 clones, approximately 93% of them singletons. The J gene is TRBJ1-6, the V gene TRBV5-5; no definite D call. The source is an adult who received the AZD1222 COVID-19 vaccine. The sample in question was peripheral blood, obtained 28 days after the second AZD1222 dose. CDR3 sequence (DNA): TGTGCCAGCAGCTTGGGGGCCCCTAGGGATTCACCCCTCCACTTT. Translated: CASSLGAPRDSPLHF.